One sample yielded the 18 T cell receptor beta chains listed below, sequenced in a study of STAT5B mutations in CD4+ large granular lymphocyte leukemia (dated by TCRdb to the early 2020s). Libraries came from the immunoSEQ multiplex PCR assay. TCRdb retrieved this table from immuneACCESS and kept in-frame rearrangements only. Not all clones are present; in checked studies, unresolved V genes account for under half, and no reason is known for the remainder. The sample yields about 40,000 clones; 70% to 85% were counted once. Jointly, the top ten make up just under 0.35% of the sample. The sequencing sample was made of CD4+ T cells from blood buffy coats. These receptors came from a human donor in good health.

This chain links TRBV2 with TRBJ1-1; no clear D. This CDR3 spans 13 amino acids. CDR1 SNHLY and CDR2 FYNNEI come from the germline V gene. V was trimmed by 4 bases and J by 1 base, leaving 7 bases between them. The CDR3, as DNA: TGTGCCAGCAGTGTTCTGGGGAACACTGAAGCTTTCTTT. Translation: CASSVLGNTEAFF.

The V call is TRBV2, the J call TRBJ1-1; no firm D call. Between the trimmed V and J ends, which lost 8 bases and 4 bases, there was a span of 11 bases. There are 12 residues in the CDR3. In germline, CDR1 is SNHLY, CDR2 FYNNEI. CDR3 sequence (DNA): TGTGCCAGCCGGGAAAGCGGCACTGAAGCTTTCTTT. The encoded protein is CASRESGTEAFF. Looking up the rest from reference TRBV2 and TRBJ1-1 gives the full variable domain: EPEVTQTPSHQVTQMGQEVILRCVPISNHLYFYWYRQILGQKVEFLVSFYNNEISEKSEIFDDQFSVERPDGSNFTLKIRSTKLEDSAMYFCASRESGTEAFFGQGTRLTVV.

The V and J genes are TRBV2 and TRBJ1-4; D unresolved. Germline V lookup: CDR1 SNHLY, CDR2 FYNNEI. Trimming took off 0 bases at V and 7 bases at J, with 12 bases between the two ends. The CDR3 sequence is 15 residues long. This CDR3 reads CASSEALGSGEKLFF. The CDR3 bases are TGTGCCAGCAGTGAAGCGTTGGGCAGCGGTGAAAAACTGTTTTTT.

This chain uses TRBV28 with TRBJ1-2; 8 bases agree with TRBD1. The germline CDR1 and CDR2 sequences are MDHEN and SYDVKM. This CDR3 comprises 17 residues. Unmatched junction bases numbered 10, after V lost 1 base and J lost 3 bases. This CDR3 reads CASSLFGTGPLDYGYTF. In nucleotides, the CDR3 is TGTGCCAGCAGTTTATTTGGGACAGGCCCTTTAGACTATGGCTACACCTTC.

The rearrangement joins TRBV29-1 to TRBJ1-1; D uncertain. This CDR3 contains 10 residues. Germline-derived CDR1 and CDR2 are SQVTM and ANQGSEA. The V end lost 4 bases, the J end lost 4 bases, and 4 bases lay between the germline ends. The CDR3 DNA follows: TGCAGCGTTGTACGCACTGAAGCTTTCTTT. This encodes CSVVRTEAFF.

The J gene is TRBJ2-7, the V gene TRBV19; D remains unclear. There are 15 residues in the CDR3. In germline, CDR1 is LNHDA, CDR2 SQIVND (reference sequence). V was clipped by 4 bases and J by 0 bases, with 13 bases between them. CDR3 in DNA: TGTGCCAGTAGTAGGGGTATGGCCAGCTCCTACGAGCAGTACTTC. Protein product: CASSRGMASSYEQYF.

The gene calls are TRBV5-1 and TRBJ1-2; unclear D gene. In germline, CDR1 is SGHRS, CDR2 YFSETQ. This CDR3 has 16 residues. The ends were cut back, 4 bases at V and 3 bases at J, with 19 bases in the middle. The CDR3 coding sequence is TGCGCCAGCAGCCGAGCAAATAAAGACGGGGACTATGGCTACACCTTC. Its translation is CASSRANKDGDYGYTF.

This chain connects TRBV5-4 to TRBJ2-3; no clear D gene. V dropped 4 bases and J dropped 2 bases, with 5 bases sitting between them. CDR1 is SGHNT and CDR2 is YYREEE in the germline V gene (reference sequence). The CDR3 sequence is 12 residues long. The CDR3 coding sequence is TGTGCCAGCAGCGCGAACACAGATACGCAGTATTTT. Its translation is CASSANTDTQYF.

This sequence joins TRBV7-9 and TRBJ2-7; D not certain. V was pared by 5 bases and J by 2 bases, with 16 bases between. The CDR3 extends over 15 amino acids. CDR1 is SEHNR and CDR2 is FQNEAQ in the germline V gene (reference sequence). CDR3 residues: CASSAASKGTYEQYF. CDR3 nucleotide sequence: TGTGCCAGCAGCGCCGCCTCGAAAGGGACCTACGAGCAGTACTTC.

V usage is TRBV29-1 and J usage is TRBJ1-1, with 7 bases identical to TRBD1. The germline V gene has CDR1 SQVTM and CDR2 ANQGSEA. The CDR3 contains 13 residues. Trimming took 7 bases from V and 6 from J; bases not matched to a gene: 11. This CDR3 is CSAKGARFSEAFF. The DNA for the CDR3 is TGCAGCGCCAAGGGGGCGAGATTTTCTGAAGCTTTCTTT. Filled out from reference TRBV29-1 and TRBJ1-1, the complete variable domain reads SAVISQKPSRDICQRGTSLTIQCQVDSQVTMMFWYRQQPGQSLTLIATANQGSEATYESGFVIDKFPISRPNLTFSTLTVSNMSPEDSSIYLCSAKGARFSEAFFGQGTRLTVV.

V usage is TRBV5-1 and J usage is TRBJ2-3; the D is unclear. CDR3 length equals 12 residues. Germline values: CDR1 SGHRS, CDR2 YFSETQ. V shed 1 base and J shed 3 bases, with 3 bases lying between them. As DNA, the CDR3 is TGCGCCAGCAGCTTGACGACAGATACGCAGTATTTT. Its protein product is CASSLTTDTQYF.

The CDR3 is CASTTSGGQETQYF. As DNA, the CDR3 is TGCGCCAGCACGACTAGCGGGGGACAAGAGACCCAGTACTTC. V usage is TRBV10-2 and J usage is TRBJ2-5; 12 nucleotides align to TRBD2. V was clipped by 7 bases and J by 2 bases; unmatched bases: 2. Per the germline V gene, CDR1 is WSHSY and CDR2 is SAAADI. CDR3 size: 14 residues.

The chain recombines TRBV30 with TRBJ1-5; D uncertain. V dropped 1 base and J dropped 2 bases, with 9 bases sitting between them. The CDR3 runs 14 residues. Germline assignment: CDR1 GTSNPN and CDR2 SVGIG (reference sequence). The CDR3 DNA sequence: TGTGCCTGGAGTGGAGGAGGAGGCAATCAGCCCCAGCATTTT. Protein product: CAWSGGGGNQPQHF.

J is TRBJ2-7 and V is TRBV6-5, with D tentatively TRBD1 (6 bases). V lost 2 bases and J lost 3, with 8 bases in between. Germline V gene lookup returns CDR1 MNHEY and CDR2 SVGAGI. The CDR3 length is 13 residues. CDR3 nucleotides: TGTGCCAGCAGTTACGGACAGAACTACGAGCAGTACTTC. This sequence encodes CASSYGQNYEQYF.

This chain joins TRBV11-2 and TRBJ2-1, with D tentatively TRBD1 or TRBD2 (5 bases each). Germline loops: CDR1 SGHAT, CDR2 FQNNGV. The CDR3 consists of 15 residues. V lost 3 bases, J lost 9 bases, and 18 bases lay in between. As DNA, the CDR3 is TGTGCCAGCAGCTTCACTACCGGGGCCGGAGGTGAGCAGTTCTTC. Amino acid sequence: CASSFTTGAGGEQFF.

The chain carries TRBV7-9 and TRBJ1-2; no definite D call. Germline lookup yields CDR1 SEHNR and CDR2 FQNEAQ (reference sequence). Trimming took off 1 base at V and 4 bases at J, with 16 bases between the two ends. The length of the CDR3 is 16 residues. The chain's CDR3 is CASSLGGSGHSYGYTF. CDR3 in DNA: TGTGCCAGCAGCTTAGGGGGATCGGGCCATTCCTATGGCTACACCTTC.

CDR3 in amino acids: CASSRFAETQYF. DNA of the CDR3: TGTGCCAGCAGCCGATTTGCCGAGACCCAGTACTTC. The chain links TRBV5-4 to TRBJ2-5, with no clear D. Deletions cut 4 bases from V and 5 bases from J, with 9 bases between. This CDR3 region has 12 residues. Germline values: CDR1 SGHNT, CDR2 YYREEE (reference sequence).

This clone has only a few counts. This chain uses TRBV28 with TRBJ1-5; 7 nucleotides line up with TRBD1. The CDR3 has 13 amino acids. Germline values: CDR1 MDHEN, CDR2 SYDVKM. V trimming: 4 bases; J trimming: 4 bases; junction bases outside the gene matches: 1. The CDR3 protein is CASSSTGNQPQHF. The CDR3 DNA reads TGTGCCAGCAGTTCGACAGGGAATCAGCCCCAGCATTTT.